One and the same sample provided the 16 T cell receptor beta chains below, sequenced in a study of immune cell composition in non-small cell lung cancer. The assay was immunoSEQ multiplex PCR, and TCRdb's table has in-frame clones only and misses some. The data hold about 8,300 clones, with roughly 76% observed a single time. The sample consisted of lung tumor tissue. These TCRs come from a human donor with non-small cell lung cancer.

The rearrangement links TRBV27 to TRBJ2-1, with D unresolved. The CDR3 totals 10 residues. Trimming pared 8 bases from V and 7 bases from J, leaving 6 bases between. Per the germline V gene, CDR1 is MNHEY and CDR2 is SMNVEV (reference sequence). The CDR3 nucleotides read TGTGCCAGCGGCTGGAATGAGCAGTTCTTC. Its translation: CASGWNEQFF.

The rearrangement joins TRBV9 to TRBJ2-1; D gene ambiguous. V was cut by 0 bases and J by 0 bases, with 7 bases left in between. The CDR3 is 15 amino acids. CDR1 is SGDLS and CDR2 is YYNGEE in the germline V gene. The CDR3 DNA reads TGTGCCAGCAGCGTAGGGGGAACCTCCTACAATGAGCAGTTCTTC. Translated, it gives CASSVGGTSYNEQFF.

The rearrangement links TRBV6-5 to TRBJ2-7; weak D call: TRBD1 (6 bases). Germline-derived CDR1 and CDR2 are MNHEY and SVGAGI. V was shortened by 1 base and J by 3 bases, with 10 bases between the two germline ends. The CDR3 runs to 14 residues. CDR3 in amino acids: CASSYFGTNYEQYF. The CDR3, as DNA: TGTGCCAGCAGTTACTTCGGGACAAACTACGAGCAGTACTTC.

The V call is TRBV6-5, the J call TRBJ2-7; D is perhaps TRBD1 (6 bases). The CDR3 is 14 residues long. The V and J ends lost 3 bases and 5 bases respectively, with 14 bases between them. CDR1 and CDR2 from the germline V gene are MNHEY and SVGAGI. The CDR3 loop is CASSYSPGVHEQYF. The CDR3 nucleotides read TGTGCCAGCAGTTATTCCCCAGGGGTCCACGAGCAGTACTTC.

The CDR3 DNA reads as TGCGCCAGCAGCTTCACCTCAACCTACGAGCAGTACTTC. Amino acids: CASSFTSTYEQYF. The chain employs TRBV5-1 and TRBJ2-7, with D unresolved. CDR1 and CDR2 (germline): SGHRS, YFSETQ. CDR3 length: 13 amino acids. V lost 2 bases and J 2 bases, leaving 8 bases between the germline ends.

As DNA, the CDR3 is TGCGCCAGCACCCTGGTCCCAGGGGCACAAGAGACCCAGTACTTC. Protein: CASTLVPGAQETQYF. The gene calls are TRBV5-1 and TRBJ2-5; TRBD1 might be the D (6 bases). The CDR3 totals 15 residues. Germline V gene data show CDR1 as SGHRS and CDR2 as YFSETQ. V was shortened by 6 bases and J by 2 bases, with 17 bases between the two germline ends.

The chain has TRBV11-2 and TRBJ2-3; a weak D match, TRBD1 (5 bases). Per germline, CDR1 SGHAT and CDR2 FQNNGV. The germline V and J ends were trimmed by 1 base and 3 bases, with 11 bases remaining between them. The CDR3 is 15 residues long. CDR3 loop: CASSLGGRGTDTQYF. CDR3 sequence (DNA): TGTGCCAGCAGCTTAGGAGGTAGGGGTACAGATACGCAGTATTTT.

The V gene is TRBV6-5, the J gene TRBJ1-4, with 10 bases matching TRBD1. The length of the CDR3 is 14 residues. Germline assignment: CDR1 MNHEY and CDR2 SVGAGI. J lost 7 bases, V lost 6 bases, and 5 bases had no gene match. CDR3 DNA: TGTGCCAGCAGGGCGACAGGGGGCAGTGAAAAACTGTTTTTT. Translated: CASRATGGSEKLFF.

CDR3 coding DNA: TGCGCCAGCAGCCAGGGGACAGGGAGACAGCCCCAGCATTTT. Translating it yields CASSQGTGRQPQHF. The chain uses TRBV4-1 and TRBJ1-5, with 9 bases identical to TRBD1. With 3 bases clipped from V and 7 bases from J, the junction kept 4 bases outside the gene matches. Germline V gene lookup returns CDR1 MGHRA and CDR2 YSYEKL. This CDR3 has 14 amino acids.

CDR3 nucleotide sequence: TGTGCCAGCAGTCTCCGGATGCGGGATCAGCCCCAGCATTTT. Amino acids: CASSLRMRDQPQHF. This chain joins TRBV6-5 and TRBJ1-5; D is unclear. The CDR3 has 14 residues. Germline CDR1 is MNHEY and CDR2 is SVGAGI. The ends were cut back, 5 bases at V and 5 bases at J, with 13 bases in the middle.

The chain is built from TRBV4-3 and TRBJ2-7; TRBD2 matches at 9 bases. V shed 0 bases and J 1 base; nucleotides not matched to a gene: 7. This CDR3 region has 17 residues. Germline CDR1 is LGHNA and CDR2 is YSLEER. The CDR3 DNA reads TGCGCCAGCAGCCAAGAGGGGGCGGGGGGGACTTCCTACGAGCAGTACTTC. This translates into CASSQEGAGGTSYEQYF.

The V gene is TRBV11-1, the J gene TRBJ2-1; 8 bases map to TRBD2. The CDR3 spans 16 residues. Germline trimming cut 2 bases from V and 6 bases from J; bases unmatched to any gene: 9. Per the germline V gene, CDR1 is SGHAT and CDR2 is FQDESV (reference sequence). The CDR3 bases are TGTGCCAGCAGCTTACACGCTAGCGGGCGGGGCAATGAGCAGTTCTTC. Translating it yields CASSLHASGRGNEQFF.

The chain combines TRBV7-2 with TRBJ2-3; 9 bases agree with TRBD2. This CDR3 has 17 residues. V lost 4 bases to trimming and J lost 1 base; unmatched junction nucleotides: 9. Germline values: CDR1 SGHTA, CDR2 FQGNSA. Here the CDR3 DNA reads TGTGCCAGCAGCTCCCGGCGGGGGGGCCGCGGCACAGATACGCAGTATTTT. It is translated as CASSSRRGGRGTDTQYF.

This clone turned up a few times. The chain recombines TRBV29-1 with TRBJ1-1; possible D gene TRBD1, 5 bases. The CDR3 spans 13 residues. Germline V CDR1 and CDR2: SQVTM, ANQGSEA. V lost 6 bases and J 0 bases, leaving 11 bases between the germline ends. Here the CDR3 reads CSVGEGLNTEAFF. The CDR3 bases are TGCAGCGTGGGGGAAGGCCTGAACACTGAAGCTTTCTTT.

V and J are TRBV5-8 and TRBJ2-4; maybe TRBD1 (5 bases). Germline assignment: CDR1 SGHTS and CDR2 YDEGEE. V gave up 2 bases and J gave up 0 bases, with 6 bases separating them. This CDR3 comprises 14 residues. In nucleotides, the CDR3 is TGTGCCAGCAGCTTAGGGGCAGCCAAAAACATTCAGTACTTC. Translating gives CASSLGAAKNIQYF.

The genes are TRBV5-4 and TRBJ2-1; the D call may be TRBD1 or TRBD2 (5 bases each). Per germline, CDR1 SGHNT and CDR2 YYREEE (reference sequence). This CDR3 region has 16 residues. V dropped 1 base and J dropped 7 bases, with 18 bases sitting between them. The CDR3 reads CASSLPGTRGLNEQFF. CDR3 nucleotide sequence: TGTGCCAGCAGCTTGCCCGGGACCCGGGGATTAAATGAGCAGTTCTTC.